This T cell receptor beta chain was found in a study of beta chain features in type 1 diabetes (dated by TCRdb to the late 2010s). In the study overall: Patients and healthy donors did not differ in mean age, gender distribution, total cell number or subset yield. A total of about 110 million sorted cells were examined across all samples, and the number of cells per subset was strongly correlated with RNA yield. In the study, TCRB repertoires of sorted circulating CD4+ T cell subsets from recently diagnosed type 1 diabetes patients were compared with those of matched healthy donors. Whereas all 30 or so donors provided naive and central memory subsets, regulatory and stem cell-like memory subsets were isolated from just 8 patients and roughly 8 healthy donors. Broader findings and caveats from the paper: Shorter templates might have been favored by PCR, but patient and control samples were amplified and corrected together, so both groups would have been affected equally by any skew. Because cDNA was sequenced instead of genomic DNA, activated cells with high expression could be over-represented, although the groups did not differ in activation or CD3 levels. Patients with type 1 diabetes made fewer insertions and deleted more nucleotides at VDJ recombination sites, implying thymic rearrangement abnormalities. Because small numbers of individuals were included in the HLA sub-analyses, any influence of HLA type on TCRB rearrangement was left unresolved. Naive, central memory and regulatory TCRB repertoires appeared to be more similar among patients than among healthy donors. In all four CD4+ subsets, TCRB CDR3 length was moderately but significantly shorter in type 1 diabetes patients.

Regarding this clone: The antigen this receptor binds is unknown. Per-base qualities were not stored, and no clone one base away is much larger.

Sequences SGHTA (CDR1) and FQGNSA (CDR2) are obtained from the germline V gene. V is pared back by 2 bases and J by 3 bases, with 8 bases lying between the germline termini. The CDR3 measures 13 amino acids from cysteine to valine. The sequence is cut down to CDR3 DNA, 39 bases in frame from base 1. Each donor gave one peripheral blood draw, roughly 120 mL on average, collected into heparinised tubes. A BD FACSAria II was used to sort naive, central memory, regulatory and stem cell-like memory CD4+ T cells with a panel that included CD45RO, CCR7, CD25, CD127, CD95 and CD27. All sorted populations exceeded 95% purity. PBMCs were isolated immediately by Lymphoprep density gradient centrifugation and stained directly without culture. To minimize batch effects, samples were stained and sorted in pairs, one healthy donor with one patient per experiment. All of the isolated RNA was reverse transcribed with the High Capacity cDNA Reverse Transcription Kit, so expressed TCRB transcripts were sequenced. Deep immunoSEQ sequencing was applied to naive, central memory and regulatory T cell samples, giving an average of around 4 million total reads per sample. Sorted cells were lysed in RLT buffer, and RNA was extracted using DNase-treated RNeasy Micro or Mini kits according to cell number. Each cell subset was processed separately to prevent cross-contamination, with patient and healthy donor samples processed together. Using the immunoSEQ multiplex PCR, TCRB sequences were amplified from cDNA into 87-bp fragments spanning the CDR3 region. Amplicons were sequenced on the Illumina HiSeq platform. On the study's bioinformatics: PCR bias was computationally corrected using synthetic template baselines, reads within Hamming distance 2 were collapsed, and singletons that could not be merged were discarded. Reads were aligned against IMGT so that V, D and J genes, CDR3 length and insertions or deletions at six rearrangement sites could be assigned. Within each subset, clonotype counts were normalized to the number of sorted cells before true diversity and Gini coefficients were calculated with the tcR R package. The overlap coefficient, calculated on TCRB nucleotide sequences, was used to quantify repertoire sharing. Out-of-frame TCRB sequences from naive cells were analyzed to stand in for the pre-selection repertoire. TCRdb obtained this table from immuneACCESS and retained in-frame rearrangements with V and J assigned. These tables miss some clones; where compared with another copy, unresolved V genes account for less than half of the shortfall, and the remainder is unexplained. The DNA was the basis for D and trimming; V, J and clone size are from that table. This sample gives roughly 450,000 clones in total; approximately 10% of them show up just once. The ten top clones hold over 0.04% of the sample.

Material: naive CD4+ T cells from blood. Read against the paper, the sample's cell subset or site label means: true naive CD4+ T cells. The source of this sequence is a woman aged 18-30 years in good health. The rearranged segments are TRBV7-2 and TRBJ2-7; possibly the D gene is TRBD2, per 6 matching bases. The CDR3 corresponds to CASSLRGGYEQYV. The sequence in DNA is TGTGCCAGCAGCTTAAGGGGAGGCTACGAGCAGTACGTC.